Following are 16 T cell receptor beta chains from one sample sequenced in a study of OX40 agonist ivuxolimab in advanced cancers. Here immunoSEQ multiplex PCR was the method, and the copy in TCRdb shows in-frame clones only, minus some. The sample lists fewer than 85,000 clones, approximately 90% seen once, with roughly 0.51% in the top ten. Material: CD4+ or CD8+ T cells sorted from blood, obtained in a trial of the OX40 agonist ivuxolimab. The receptors were sampled from an adult with an advanced solid tumor such as melanoma, head and neck, liver or kidney cancer.

The chain recombines TRBV2 with TRBJ1-4; tentatively, D is TRBD1 (6 bases). The germline V and J ends were trimmed by 7 bases and 5 bases, with 11 bases remaining between them. CDR1 is SNHLY and CDR2 is FYNNEI in the germline V gene. This CDR3 is built from 13 residues. The CDR3 region has the DNA TGTGCCAGCAAACAGGGAAGAAATGAAAAACTGTTTTTT. This encodes CASKQGRNEKLFF.

The chain links TRBV6-5 to TRBJ2-2, with D possibly being TRBD2 (6 bases). V was clipped by 7 bases and J by 1 base, with 10 bases between them. Germline CDR1 reads MNHEY; CDR2 reads SVGAGI. The CDR3 length is 14 residues. The CDR3 sequence: CASKAGLNTGELFF. In DNA form, the CDR3 reads TGTGCCAGCAAAGCGGGCTTGAACACCGGGGAGCTGTTTTTT.

V gene TRBV4-1 combines with J gene TRBJ2-1, with 9 bases matching TRBD2. V shed 2 bases, J shed 0 bases, and the junction held 5 bases outside the gene matches. The CDR3 contains 17 residues. Germline V gene data show CDR1 as MGHRA and CDR2 as YSYEKL. CDR3 sequence reads: CASSQRLAESSYNEQFF. The CDR3 region has the DNA TGCGCCAGCAGCCAACGACTAGCGGAAAGCTCCTACAATGAGCAGTTCTTC.

The chain links TRBV5-1 to TRBJ2-1, with no clear D. CDR3 length equals 13 residues. V was shortened by 0 bases and J by 5 bases, with 6 bases between the two germline ends. Germline V gene lookup returns CDR1 SGHRS and CDR2 YFSETQ. CDR3 amino acids: CASSLVLNNEQFF. CDR3 coding DNA: TGCGCCAGCAGCTTGGTCCTCAACAATGAGCAGTTCTTC.

This clone came up once. The chain joins TRBV19 to TRBJ2-7, with no clear D. This CDR3 region has 14 residues. The V gene lost 5 bases and the J gene lost 0 bases, with 11 bases spanning the gap. Germline V lookup: CDR1 LNHDA, CDR2 SQIVND (reference sequence). The CDR3 spells CASSVSVNSYEQYF. CDR3 coding DNA: TGTGCCAGTAGTGTTTCGGTAAACTCCTACGAGCAGTACTTC.

The chain links TRBV7-3 to TRBJ2-3, with 13 nucleotides matching TRBD2. The CDR3 totals 13 residues. Germline assignment: CDR1 SGHTA and CDR2 FQGTGA. With 9 bases clipped from V and 4 bases from J, the junction kept 1 base outside the gene matches. CDR3 region: CASGLAGADTQYF. The CDR3 bases are TGTGCCAGTGGACTAGCGGGAGCAGATACGCAGTATTTT.

The chain couples TRBV6-4 to TRBJ2-2, with D perhaps matching TRBD1 (6 bases). Germline V gene sequence: CDR1 MRHNA, CDR2 SNTAGT. Trimming cost V 8 bases and J 1 base, with 20 bases left between them. This CDR3 is 17 amino acids long. This CDR3 is CASPARQDRMNTGELFF. CDR3 sequence (DNA): TGTGCCAGCCCAGCACGACAGGACAGAATGAACACCGGGGAGCTGTTTTTT.

This chain uses TRBV7-6 with TRBJ2-1; the D gene is possibly TRBD2 (5 bases). The CDR3 length is 14 residues. Germline loops: CDR1 SGHVS, CDR2 FNYEAQ. The V end was cut by 0 bases, the J end by 9 bases, with 12 bases between. The CDR3: CASSLAGAGSEQFF. Here the CDR3 DNA reads TGTGCCAGCAGCTTAGCGGGAGCTGGCAGTGAGCAGTTCTTC.

The table lists this clone with a count of one. The CDR3 region is CASSQVTDSNYGYTF. CDR3 DNA: TGCGCCAGCAGCCAAGTGACGGACAGCAACTATGGCTACACCTTC. This chain uses TRBV4-1 with TRBJ1-2; D might be TRBD1 (6 bases). The CDR3 has 15 residues. Trimming pared 1 base from V and 2 bases from J, leaving 11 bases between. The germline V gene encodes CDR1 MGHRA and CDR2 YSYEKL.

This rearrangement joins TRBV18 to TRBJ2-3; possibly TRBD2 for D (5 bases). V was trimmed by 4 bases and J by 4 bases, leaving 9 bases between them. CDR3 size: 13 residues. Germline V gene sequence: CDR1 KGHSH, CDR2 LQKENI. DNA for the CDR3: TGTGCCAGCTCACGGGTGGGAGCAGATACGCAGTATTTT. Translated, it gives CASSRVGADTQYF.

The chain couples TRBV2 to TRBJ2-7; a weak D match, TRBD1 (6 bases). V lost 4 bases and J 4 bases, leaving 8 bases between the germline ends. The CDR3 contains 12 residues. Germline V CDR1 and CDR2: SNHLY, FYNNEI. CDR3 protein: CASSGTGYEQYF. The CDR3 DNA follows: TGTGCCAGCAGTGGCACAGGGTACGAGCAGTACTTC.

The V gene is TRBV5-6, the J gene TRBJ2-2; D could derive from TRBD1 or TRBD2 (5 bases each). The CDR3 is 12 residues long. The germline V gene has CDR1 SGHDT and CDR2 YYEEEE. V lost 4 bases and J lost 9, with 10 bases in between. In DNA, the CDR3 is TGTGCCAGCAGCACGGGGCCTCGGGAGCTGTTTTTT. Translating gives CASSTGPRELFF.

This clone was observed a single time. The chain is built from TRBV27 and TRBJ1-5, with D unresolved. Germline CDR1 reads MNHEY; CDR2 reads SMNVEV (reference sequence). The CDR3 contains 15 residues. Trimming left V 5 bases short and J 5 bases short, with 16 bases between. The DNA for the CDR3 is TGTGCCAGCAGTCCTCGACTGGACGGATATCAGCCCCAGCATTTT. This translates into CASSPRLDGYQPQHF.

The J gene is TRBJ2-7, the V gene TRBV10-2; D gene uncertain. This CDR3 has 13 residues. V gave up 3 bases and J gave up 2 bases, with 8 bases separating them. The germline CDR1 and CDR2 sequences are WSHSY and SAAADI. The DNA of the CDR3 is TGCGCCAGCAGTGACCCAGCAACCTACGAGCAGTACTTC. Its translation: CASSDPATYEQYF.

The genes are TRBV28 and TRBJ1-1; 7 nucleotides align to TRBD1. Germline CDR1 reads MDHEN; CDR2 reads SYDVKM. CDR3 length: 17 amino acids. With V trimmed by 7 bases and J by 3 bases, 17 bases remained unmatched. The CDR3 region has the DNA TGTGCCAGCAATCTCCGTATCCTGACAGGGCGGGACACTGAAGCTTTCTTT. It translates to CASNLRILTGRDTEAFF.

This clone has just a few counts. The chain carries TRBV7-9 and TRBJ2-7, with D possibly being TRBD1 (6 bases). Germline V CDR1 and CDR2: SEHNR, FQNEAQ (reference sequence). Between the trimmed V and J ends, which lost 2 bases and 2 bases, there was a span of 10 bases. The CDR3 runs 14 residues. The CDR3 DNA reads as TGTGCCAGCAGCTTAAGCCACAGGGCCTACGAGCAGTACTTC. As protein: CASSLSHRAYEQYF.